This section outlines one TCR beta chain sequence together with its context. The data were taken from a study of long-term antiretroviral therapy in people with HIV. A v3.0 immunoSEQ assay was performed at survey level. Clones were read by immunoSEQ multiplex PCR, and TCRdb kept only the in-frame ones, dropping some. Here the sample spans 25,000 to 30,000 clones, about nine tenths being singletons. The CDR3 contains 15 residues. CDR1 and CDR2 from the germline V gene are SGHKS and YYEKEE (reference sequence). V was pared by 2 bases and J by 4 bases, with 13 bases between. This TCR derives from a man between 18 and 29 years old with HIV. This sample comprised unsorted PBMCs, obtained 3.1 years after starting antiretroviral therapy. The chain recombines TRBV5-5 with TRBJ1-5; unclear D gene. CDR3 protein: CASSFSSGRNQPQHF. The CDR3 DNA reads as TGTGCCAGCAGCTTTAGTAGTGGGCGGAATCAGCCCCAGCATTTT. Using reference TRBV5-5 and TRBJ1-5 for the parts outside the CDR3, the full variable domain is DAGVTQSPTHLIKTRGQQVTLRCSPISGHKSVSWYQQVLGQGPQFIFQYYEKEERGRGNFPDRFSARQFPNYSSELNVNALLLGDSALYLCASSFSSGRNQPQHFGDGTRLSIL.